The 8 T cell receptor beta chains listed next were all sequenced from one sample in a study of blood T cell repertoires in COVID-19. The repertoire was sequenced with immunoSEQ multiplex PCR; TCRdb's copy has only in-frame clones and lacks some. This table holds around 340,000 clones, roughly 85% found once. Sequenced material: PBMCs or T cells enriched from blood (not recorded which). These receptors all come from a woman in her thirties or forties with acute COVID-19.

This clone showed up just once. J is TRBJ2-3 and V is TRBV14, with TRBD2 matching over 8 bases. Trimming at V came to 2 bases and at J to 4 bases, leaving 8 bases not matched to a gene. Germline CDR1 is SGHDN and CDR2 is FVKESK. This CDR3 is built from 16 residues. In DNA form, the CDR3 reads TGTGCCAGCAGCCAATGGGTCGGAGCGGGGGCAGATACGCAGTATTTT. This gives the protein CASSQWVGAGADTQYF.

The rearrangement links TRBV4-1 to TRBJ2-3; a weak D match, TRBD2 (6 bases). The CDR3 extends over 17 amino acids. The V end lost 1 base, the J end lost 0 bases, and 14 bases lay between the germline ends. The germline gives CDR1 MGHRA, CDR2 YSYEKL. CDR3 in DNA: TGCGCCAGCAGCCAAGCCCCGGGACTTGAAAGCACAGATACGCAGTATTTT. As protein: CASSQAPGLESTDTQYF.

The chain carries TRBV5-1 and TRBJ1-1; weak D call: TRBD1 (6 bases). The CDR3 has 13 amino acids. Trimming left V 3 bases short and J 3 bases short, with 9 bases between. Germline V gene sequence: CDR1 SGHRS, CDR2 YFSETQ. The DNA of the CDR3 is TGCGCCAGCAGCTCCTCAGGGGACACTGAAGCTTTCTTT. The encoded protein is CASSSSGDTEAFF.

This sequence joins TRBV4-3 and TRBJ2-6; D remains unclear. The CDR3 has 15 amino acids. Trimming removed 1 base from V and 2 bases from J, with 6 bases in between. Germline V CDR1 and CDR2: LGHNA, YSLEER. CDR3: CASSQAGPGANVLTF. Written as DNA, the CDR3 is TGCGCCAGCAGCCAAGCGGGTCCTGGGGCCAACGTCCTGACTTTC.

The gene calls are TRBV28 and TRBJ1-2, with 10 nucleotides matching TRBD1. Trimming at V came to 6 bases and at J to 13 bases, leaving 8 bases not matched to a gene. The CDR3 sequence is 12 residues long. Germline-derived CDR1 and CDR2 are MDHEN and SYDVKM. For the CDR3, the DNA is TGTGCCAGCAGGCAAGACAGGGGGCGCCTCACCTTC. Residues: CASRQDRGRLTF.

This chain joins TRBV27 and TRBJ1-2; maybe TRBD1 (5 bases). This CDR3 is 12 amino acids long. Germline loops: CDR1 MNHEY, CDR2 SMNVEV (reference sequence). Trimming stripped 5 bases from V and 10 bases from J, with 14 bases between. The CDR3, as DNA: TGTGCCAGCAGTCCGTCGGGGGGGTTCTACACCTTC. Its protein product is CASSPSGGFYTF.

The chain couples TRBV7-9 to TRBJ1-2, with 10 bases aligning to TRBD1. CDR3 length equals 16 residues. V gave up 1 base and J gave up 6 bases; unmatched junction bases: 8. Germline V gives CDR1 SEHNR, CDR2 FQNEAQ (reference sequence). CDR3 amino acids: CASSLGSTGGKDGYTF. CDR3 DNA sequence: TGTGCCAGCAGCTTAGGTTCGACAGGGGGCAAGGATGGCTACACCTTC.

This chain connects TRBV6-5 to TRBJ1-4; the D is unclear. Germline assignment: CDR1 MNHEY and CDR2 SVGAGI. This CDR3 is built from 12 residues. V shed 3 bases and J shed 16 bases, with 15 bases lying between them. CDR3 residues: CASSYAIGHPFF. The CDR3 nucleotides are TGTGCCAGCAGTTATGCGATCGGTCATCCGTTTTTT.